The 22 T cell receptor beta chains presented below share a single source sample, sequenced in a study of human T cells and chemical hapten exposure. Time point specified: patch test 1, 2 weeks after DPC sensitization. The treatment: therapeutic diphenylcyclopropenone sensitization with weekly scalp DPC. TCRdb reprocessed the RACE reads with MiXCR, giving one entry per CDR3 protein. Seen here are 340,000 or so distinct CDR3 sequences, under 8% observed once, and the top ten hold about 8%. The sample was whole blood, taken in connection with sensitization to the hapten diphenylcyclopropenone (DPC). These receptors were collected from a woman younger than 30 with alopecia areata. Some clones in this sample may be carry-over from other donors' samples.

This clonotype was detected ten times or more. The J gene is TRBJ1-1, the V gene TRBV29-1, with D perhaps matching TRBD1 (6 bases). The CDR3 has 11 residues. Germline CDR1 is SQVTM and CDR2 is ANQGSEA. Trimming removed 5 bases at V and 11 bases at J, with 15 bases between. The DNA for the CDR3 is TGCAGCGTTTTTGCAGGGGTCGACGCTTTCTTT. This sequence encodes CSVFAGVDAFF.

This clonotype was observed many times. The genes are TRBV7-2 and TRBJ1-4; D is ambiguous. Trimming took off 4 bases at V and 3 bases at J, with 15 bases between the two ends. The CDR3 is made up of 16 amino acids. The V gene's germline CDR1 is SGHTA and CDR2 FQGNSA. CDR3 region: CASSSIVGSANEKLFF. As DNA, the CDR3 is TGTGCCAGCAGCTCCATAGTTGGGTCTGCTAATGAAAAACTGTTTTTT.

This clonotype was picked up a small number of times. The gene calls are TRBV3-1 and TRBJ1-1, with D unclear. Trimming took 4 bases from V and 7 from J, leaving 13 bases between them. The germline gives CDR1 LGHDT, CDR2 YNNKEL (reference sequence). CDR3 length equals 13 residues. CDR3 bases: TGTGCCAGCAGCCGAGCACTGGTCGGTGAAGCTTTCTTT. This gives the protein CASSRALVGEAFF.

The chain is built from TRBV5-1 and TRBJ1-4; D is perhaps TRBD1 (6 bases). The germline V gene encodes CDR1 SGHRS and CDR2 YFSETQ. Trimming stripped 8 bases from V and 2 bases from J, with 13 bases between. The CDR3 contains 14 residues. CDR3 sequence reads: CASRYGQTNEKLFF. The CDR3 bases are TGCGCCAGTCGCTATGGACAGACTAATGAAAAACTGTTTTTT.

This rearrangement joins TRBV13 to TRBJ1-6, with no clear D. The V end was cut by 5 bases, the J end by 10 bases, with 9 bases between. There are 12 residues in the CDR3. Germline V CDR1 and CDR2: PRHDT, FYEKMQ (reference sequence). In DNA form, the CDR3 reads TGTGCCAGCAGCCCGTTGGGGTCACCCCTCCACTTT. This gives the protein CASSPLGSPLHF.

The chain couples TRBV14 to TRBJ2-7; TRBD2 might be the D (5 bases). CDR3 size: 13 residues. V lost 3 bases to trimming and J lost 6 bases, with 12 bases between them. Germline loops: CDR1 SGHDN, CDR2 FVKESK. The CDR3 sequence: CASSQEEGSEQYF. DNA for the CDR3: TGTGCCAGCAGCCAGGAAGAGGGATCCGAGCAGTACTTC.

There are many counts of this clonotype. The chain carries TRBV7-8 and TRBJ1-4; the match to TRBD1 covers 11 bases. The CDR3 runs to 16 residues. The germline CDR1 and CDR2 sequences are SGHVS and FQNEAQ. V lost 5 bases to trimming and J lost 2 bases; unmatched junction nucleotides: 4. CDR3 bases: TGTGCCAGCAGCCGCCGGGACAGGGGGACTAATGAAAAACTGTTTTTT. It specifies CASSRRDRGTNEKLFF.

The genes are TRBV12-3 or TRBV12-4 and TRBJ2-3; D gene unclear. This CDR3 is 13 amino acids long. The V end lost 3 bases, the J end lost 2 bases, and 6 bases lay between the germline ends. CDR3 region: CASSFLVTDTQYF. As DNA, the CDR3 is TGTGCCAGCAGTTTTCTCGTCACAGATACGCAGTATTTT.

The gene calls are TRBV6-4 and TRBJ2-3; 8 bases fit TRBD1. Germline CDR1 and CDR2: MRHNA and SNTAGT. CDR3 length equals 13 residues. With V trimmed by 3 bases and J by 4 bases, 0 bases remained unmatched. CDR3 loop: CASSEGQADTQYF. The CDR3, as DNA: TGTGCCAGCAGTGAGGGACAGGCAGATACGCAGTATTTT.

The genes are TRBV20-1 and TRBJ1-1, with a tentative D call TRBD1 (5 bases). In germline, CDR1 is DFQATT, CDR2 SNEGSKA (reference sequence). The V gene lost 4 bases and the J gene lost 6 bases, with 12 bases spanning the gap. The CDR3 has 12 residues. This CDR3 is CSATRGGAEAFF. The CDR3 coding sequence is TGCAGTGCTACCCGGGGGGGGGCTGAAGCTTTCTTT.

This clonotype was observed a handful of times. The CDR3 sequence: CASSEDRDNTEAFF. The CDR3 bases are TGTGCCAGCAGTGAGGACAGGGATAACACTGAAGCTTTCTTT. The V call is TRBV2, the J call TRBJ1-1; 8 nucleotides agree with TRBD1. The CDR3 has 14 residues. The germline gives CDR1 SNHLY, CDR2 FYNNEI. The V gene end was trimmed by 3 bases and the J gene end by 2 bases; junction bases not matched to a gene: 2. Full variable domain (remainder filled in from reference TRBV2 and TRBJ1-1): EPEVTQTPSHQVTQMGQEVILRCVPISNHLYFYWYRQILGQKVEFLVSFYNNEISEKSEIFDDQFSVERPDGSNFTLKIRSTKLEDSAMYFCASSEDRDNTEAFFGQGTRLTVV.

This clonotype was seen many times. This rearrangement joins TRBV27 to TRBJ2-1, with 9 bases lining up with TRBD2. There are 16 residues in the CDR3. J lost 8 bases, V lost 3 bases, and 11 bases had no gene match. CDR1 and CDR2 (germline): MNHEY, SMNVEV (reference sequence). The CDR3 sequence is CASSFPAAGGPYEQFF. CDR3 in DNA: TGTGCCAGCAGTTTTCCCGCCGCGGGGGGGCCCTATGAGCAGTTCTTC.

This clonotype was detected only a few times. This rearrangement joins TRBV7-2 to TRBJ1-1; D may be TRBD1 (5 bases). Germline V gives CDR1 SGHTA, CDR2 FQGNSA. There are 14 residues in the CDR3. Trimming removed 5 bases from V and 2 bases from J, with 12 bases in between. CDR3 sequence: CASSVDRLNTEAFF. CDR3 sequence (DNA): TGTGCCAGCAGCGTTGACAGACTCAACACTGAAGCTTTCTTT. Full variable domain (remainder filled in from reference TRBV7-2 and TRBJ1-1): GAGVSQSPSNKVTEKGKDVELRCDPISGHTALYWYRQSLGQGLEFLIYFQGNSAPDKSGLPSDRFSAERTGGSVSTLTIQRTQQEDSAVYLCASSVDRLNTEAFFGQGTRLTVV.

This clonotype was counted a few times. CDR3 DNA sequence: TGTGCCAGCAGAATCGTGCAGGGAGCAGATACGCAGTATTTT. Amino acid sequence: CASRIVQGADTQYF. The rearrangement joins TRBV27 to TRBJ2-3; D may be TRBD1 or TRBD2 (5 bases each). V shed 6 bases and J shed 4 bases, with 14 bases lying between them. The CDR3 is 14 residues long. Germline CDR1 reads MNHEY; CDR2 reads SMNVEV (reference sequence).

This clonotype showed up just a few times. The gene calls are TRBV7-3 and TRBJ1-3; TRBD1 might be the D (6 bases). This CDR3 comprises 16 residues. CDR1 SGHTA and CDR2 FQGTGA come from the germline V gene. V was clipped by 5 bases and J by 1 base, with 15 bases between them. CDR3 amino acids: CASSNQGSVSGNTIYF. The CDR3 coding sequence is TGTGCCAGCAGCAACCAGGGGTCGGTATCTGGAAACACCATATATTTT. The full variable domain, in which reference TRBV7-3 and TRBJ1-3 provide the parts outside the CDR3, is GAGVSQTPSNKVTEKGKYVELRCDPISGHTALYWYRQSLGQGPEFLIYFQGTGAADDSGLPNDRFFAVRPEGSVSTLKIQRTERGDSAVYLCASSNQGSVSGNTIYFGEGSWLTVV.

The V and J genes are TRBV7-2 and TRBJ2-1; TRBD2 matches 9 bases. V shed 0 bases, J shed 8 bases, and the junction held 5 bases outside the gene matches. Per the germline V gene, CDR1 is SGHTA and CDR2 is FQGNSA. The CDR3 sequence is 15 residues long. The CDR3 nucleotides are TGTGCCAGCAGCTTAGCCGCGGGGGGGCCTTATGAGCAGTTCTTC. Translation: CASSLAAGGPYEQFF.

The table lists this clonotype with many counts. As DNA, the CDR3 is TGTGCCAGCAGCTTGGAAAGCGGGGGGGCCCGGGTCGAGCAGTACTTC. Protein product: CASSLESGGARVEQYF. The chain couples TRBV5-4 to TRBJ2-7, with 10 bases fitting TRBD2. Germline values: CDR1 SGHNT, CDR2 YYREEE (reference sequence). The CDR3 length is 16 residues. The V gene end was trimmed by 0 bases and the J gene end by 6 bases; junction bases not matched to a gene: 9. The full variable domain, its missing parts supplied by reference TRBV5-4 and TRBJ2-7, is ETGVTQSPTHLIKTRGQQVTLRCSSQSGHNTVSWYQQALGQGPQFIFQYYREEENGRGNFPPRFSGLQFPNYSSELNVNALELDDSALYLCASSLESGGARVEQYFGPGTRLTVT.

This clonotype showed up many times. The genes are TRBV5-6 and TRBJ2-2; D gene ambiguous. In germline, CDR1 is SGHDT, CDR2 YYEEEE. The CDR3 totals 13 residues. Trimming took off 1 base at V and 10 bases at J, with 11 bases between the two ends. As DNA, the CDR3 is TGTGCCAGCAGCTTGATTGCCGGCGCGGAGCTGTTTTTT. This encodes CASSLIAGAELFF.

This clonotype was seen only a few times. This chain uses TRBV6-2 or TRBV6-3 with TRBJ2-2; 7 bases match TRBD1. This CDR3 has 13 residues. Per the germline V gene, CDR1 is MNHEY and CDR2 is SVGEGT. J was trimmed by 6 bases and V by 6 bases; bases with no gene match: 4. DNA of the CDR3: TGTGCCAGCAGACTGACAGGGCCCGGGGAGCTGTTTTTT. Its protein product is CASRLTGPGELFF.

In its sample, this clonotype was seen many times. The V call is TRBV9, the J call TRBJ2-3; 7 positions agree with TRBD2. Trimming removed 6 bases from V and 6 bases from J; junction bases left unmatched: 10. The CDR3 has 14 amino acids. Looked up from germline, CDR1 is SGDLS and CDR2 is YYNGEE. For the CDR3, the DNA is TGTGCCAGCATGGCGGGGGACGATGGGGATACGCAGTATTTT. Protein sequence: CASMAGDDGDTQYF.

The DNA for the CDR3 is TGTGCCAGCAGTTTTTACACCGGGGCCTACGAGCAGTACTTC. Its translation is CASSFYTGAYEQYF. The V and J genes are TRBV6-5 and TRBJ2-7; D perhaps matches TRBD2 (5 bases). This CDR3 spans 14 amino acids. V was pared by 4 bases and J by 2 bases, with 12 bases between. The germline gives CDR1 MNHEY, CDR2 SVGAGI.

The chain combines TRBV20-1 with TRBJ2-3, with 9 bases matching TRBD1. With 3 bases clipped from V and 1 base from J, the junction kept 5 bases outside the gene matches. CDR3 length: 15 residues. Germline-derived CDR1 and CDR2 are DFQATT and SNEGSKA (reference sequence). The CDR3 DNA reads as TGCAGTGCTAGCCCTACAGGGGGCGGCACAGATACGCAGTATTTT. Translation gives CSASPTGGGTDTQYF.